The present T cell receptor beta chain was sequenced within a study of blood T cell repertoires in COVID-19 (dated by TCRdb to the early 2020s). In terms of the full investigation: The collaborator samples originated in the United States, Italy and Spain and spanned the acute and convalescent phases of COVID-19. Deeply sampled blood TCRbeta repertoires from subjects exposed to, actively infected with, or recovered from COVID-19 were included in the dataset. Where HLA class I and class II types were available, the types were taken from metadata supplied by the sample provider, not from assay-based typing. The repertoires were released in a freely available public database intended as a resource for research on the immune response to SARS-CoV-2. The material from the prospective study consisted of cDNA or gDNA derived from T cells, B-cell-depleted T cells, or PBMCs. The sample metadata nearly always contained a de-identified subject ID, COVID-19 status, age in years and sex. Samples came from the ongoing ImmuneRACE study (first 160 participants) plus 1,254 subjects from 6 global collaborators.

Concerning this clone itself: Its recognized antigen is unknown. The input lacks base qualities; no much larger clone sits a single base away.

TCRbeta CDR3 regions were amplified from genomic DNA by means of the immunoSEQ Assay, a bias-controlled multiplex PCR. The authors' pipeline ran thus. The number of nucleated cells in each sample was estimated by amplification of reference gene primers within the assay. To quantify the absolute abundance of each unique TCRbeta CDR3 rearrangement, sequence reads were collapsed and filtered. For each sample, productive Simpson clonality was calculated as the square root of Simpson's diversity index over productive rearrangements. TCRdb obtained this table from immuneACCESS and retained in-frame rearrangements with V and J assigned. These tables miss some clones; where compared with another copy, unresolved V genes account for less than half of the shortfall, and the remainder is unexplained. From that table come the V and J calls and clone size; the DNA was used to work out D and trimming. A total of 200,000 to 250,000 clones appear in this sample, about 85% of them only once. Under 14% of the sample rests with the top ten.

Paper-wide results and their limitations: The amount of clinical and demographic metadata varied by source and participant and was provided uncurated.

In the prospective study, participants were about 18 to 95 years old, resided in about 25 geographic areas of the United States, and were enrolled through a virtual design. In the prospective study, cohorts were assigned on the basis of participant-reported clinical history obtained from a screening survey and a study questionnaire. Recovered participants in ImmuneRACE Cohort 3 were defined as having two consecutive negative NP/OP PCR tests, clearance from a healthcare professional, or resolution of symptoms. In the prospective study, whole blood, serum and a nasopharyngeal or oropharyngeal swab were collected from each participant by mobile phlebotomists. Prospective study participants could optionally give additional blood draws and questionnaires over a roughly two-month period. Before DNA extraction, blood samples from the prospective study were shipped at room temperature or frozen. Via the germline V gene (reference sequence), CDR1 is SSHAT and CDR2 FNYEAQ. Relative to germline, V is 3 bases shorter and J is 0 bases shorter, with 10 bases between their ends. Reading from cysteine to phenylalanine, the CDR3 counts 15 amino acids. Left in the record is the CDR3 DNA by itself, 45 bases read in frame from the first base.

This clonotype was obtained from a man between 25 and 39 years old who had recovered from COVID-19. The material sequenced was PBMCs or T cells enriched from blood (not recorded which). The receptor chain draws on TRBV7-7 and TRBJ2-3, and TRBD2 may be the D gene, going by 5 matching bases. The CDR3 loop reads CASSFSAVSTDTQYF. The DNA sequence follows: TGTGCCAGCAGCTTTTCAGCGGTTAGCACAGATACGCAGTATTTT.